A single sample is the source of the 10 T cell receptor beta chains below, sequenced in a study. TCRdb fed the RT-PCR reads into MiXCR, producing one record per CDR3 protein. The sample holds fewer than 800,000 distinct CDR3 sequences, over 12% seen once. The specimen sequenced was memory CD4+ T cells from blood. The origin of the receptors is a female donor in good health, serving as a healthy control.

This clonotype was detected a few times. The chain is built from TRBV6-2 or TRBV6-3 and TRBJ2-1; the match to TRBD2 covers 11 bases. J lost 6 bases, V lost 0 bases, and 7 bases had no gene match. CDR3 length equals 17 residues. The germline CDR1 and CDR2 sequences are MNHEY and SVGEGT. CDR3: CASSYSIAGGPLNEQFF. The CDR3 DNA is TGTGCCAGCAGTTACTCGATAGCGGGAGGGCCCCTCAATGAGCAGTTCTTC.

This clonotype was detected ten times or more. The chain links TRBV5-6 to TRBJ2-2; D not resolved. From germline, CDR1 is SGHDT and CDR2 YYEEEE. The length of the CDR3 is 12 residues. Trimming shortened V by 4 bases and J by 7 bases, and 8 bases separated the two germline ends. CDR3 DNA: TGTGCCAGCAGCATACCAGTCGGGGAGCTGTTTTTT. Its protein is CASSIPVGELFF.

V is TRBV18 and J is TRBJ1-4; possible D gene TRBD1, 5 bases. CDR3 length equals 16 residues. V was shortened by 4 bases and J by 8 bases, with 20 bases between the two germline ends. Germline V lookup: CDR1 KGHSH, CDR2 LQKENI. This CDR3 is CASSLGLGTDGEKLFF. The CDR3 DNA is TGTGCCAGCTCACTCGGCCTCGGGACGGACGGAGAAAAACTGTTTTTT.

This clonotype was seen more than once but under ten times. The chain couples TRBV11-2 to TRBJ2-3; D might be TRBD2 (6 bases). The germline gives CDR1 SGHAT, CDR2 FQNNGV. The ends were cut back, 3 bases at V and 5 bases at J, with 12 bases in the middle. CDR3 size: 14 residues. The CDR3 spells CASSLAGIVDTQYF. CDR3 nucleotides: TGTGCCAGCAGCTTGGCGGGAATTGTAGATACGCAGTATTTT.

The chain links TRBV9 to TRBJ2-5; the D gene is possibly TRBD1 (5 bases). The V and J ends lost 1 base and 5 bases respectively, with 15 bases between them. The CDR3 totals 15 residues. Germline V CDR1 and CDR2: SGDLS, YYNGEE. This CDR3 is CASSVQGLITETQYF. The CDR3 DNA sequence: TGTGCCAGCAGCGTACAGGGCCTCATTACGGAGACCCAGTACTTC.

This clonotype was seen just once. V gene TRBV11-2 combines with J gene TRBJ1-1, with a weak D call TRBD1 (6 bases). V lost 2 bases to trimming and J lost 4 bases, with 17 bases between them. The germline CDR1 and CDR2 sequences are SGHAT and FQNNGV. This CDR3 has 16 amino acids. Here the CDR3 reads CASSLYPPGVGTEAFF. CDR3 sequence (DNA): TGTGCCAGCAGCTTATACCCTCCAGGGGTGGGCACTGAAGCTTTCTTT.

For the CDR3, the DNA is TGTGCCAGCAGTCCCAGACTGCACAATGAGCAGTTCTTC. Translated: CASSPRLHNEQFF. This sequence joins TRBV12-3 or TRBV12-4 and TRBJ2-1; D ambiguous. The V gene lost 5 bases and the J gene lost 5 bases, with 10 bases spanning the gap. The CDR3 totals 13 residues.

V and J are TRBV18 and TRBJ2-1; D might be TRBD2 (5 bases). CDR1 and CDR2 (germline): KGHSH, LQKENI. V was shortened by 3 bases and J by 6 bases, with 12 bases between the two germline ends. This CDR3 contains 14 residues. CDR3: CASSPQNGLNEQFF. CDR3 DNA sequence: TGTGCCAGCTCACCTCAAAATGGACTCAATGAGCAGTTCTTC.

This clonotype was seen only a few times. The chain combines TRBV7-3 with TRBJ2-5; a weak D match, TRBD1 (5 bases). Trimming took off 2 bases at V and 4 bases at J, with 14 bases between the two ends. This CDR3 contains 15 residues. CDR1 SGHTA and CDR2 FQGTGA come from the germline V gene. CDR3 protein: CASSLAREGIETQYF. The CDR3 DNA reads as TGTGCCAGCAGCTTAGCCAGGGAAGGTATAGAGACCCAGTACTTC.

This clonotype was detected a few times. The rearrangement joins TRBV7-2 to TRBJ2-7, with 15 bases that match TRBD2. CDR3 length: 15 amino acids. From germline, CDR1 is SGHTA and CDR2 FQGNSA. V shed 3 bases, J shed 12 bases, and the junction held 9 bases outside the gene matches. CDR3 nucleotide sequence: TGTGCCAGCAGCTTCAATGGACTAGCGGGAGGGCCTCGGTACTTC. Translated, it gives CASSFNGLAGGPRYF.